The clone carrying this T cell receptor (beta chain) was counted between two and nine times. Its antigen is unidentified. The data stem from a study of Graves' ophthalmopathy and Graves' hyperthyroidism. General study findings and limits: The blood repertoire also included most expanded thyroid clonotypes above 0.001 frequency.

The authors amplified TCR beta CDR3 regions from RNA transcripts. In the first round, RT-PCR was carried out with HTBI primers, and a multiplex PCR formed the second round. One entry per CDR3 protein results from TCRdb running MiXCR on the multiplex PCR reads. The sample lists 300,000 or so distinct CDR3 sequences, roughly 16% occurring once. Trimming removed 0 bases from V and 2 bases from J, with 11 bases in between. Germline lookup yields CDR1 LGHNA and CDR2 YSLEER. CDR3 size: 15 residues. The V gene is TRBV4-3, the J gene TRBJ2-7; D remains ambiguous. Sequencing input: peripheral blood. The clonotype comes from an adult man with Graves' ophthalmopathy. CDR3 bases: TGCGCCAGCAGCCAAGATTTGGCAACAACCTACGAGCAGTACTTC. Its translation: CASSQDLATTYEQYF.